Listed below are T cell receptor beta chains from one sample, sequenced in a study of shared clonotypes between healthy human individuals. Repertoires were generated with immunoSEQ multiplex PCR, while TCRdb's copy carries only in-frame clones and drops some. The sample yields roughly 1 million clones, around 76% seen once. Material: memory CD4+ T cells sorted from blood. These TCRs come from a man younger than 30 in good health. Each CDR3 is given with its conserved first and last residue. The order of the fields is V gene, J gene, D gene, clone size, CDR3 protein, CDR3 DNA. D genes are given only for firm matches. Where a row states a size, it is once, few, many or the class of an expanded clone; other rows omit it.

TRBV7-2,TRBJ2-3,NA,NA,CASSLFASPDTQYF,TGTGCCAGCAGCTTATTCGCGAGTCCAGATACGCAGTATTTT
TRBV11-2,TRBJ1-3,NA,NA,CASSRSSGNTIYF,TGTGCCAGCAGCCGGAGCTCTGGAAACACCATATATTTT
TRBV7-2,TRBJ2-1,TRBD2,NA,CASSSTGLAGDNEQFF,TGTGCCAGCAGCTCCACCGGACTAGCGGGGGACAATGAGCAGTTCTTC
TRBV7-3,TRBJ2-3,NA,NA,CASSLMGGNTADTQYF,TGTGCCAGCAGCTTAATGGGGGGCAATACGGCCGATACGCAGTATTTT
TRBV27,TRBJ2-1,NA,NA,CASSFRASTAYNEQFF,TGTGCCAGCAGTTTCCGGGCCTCGACGGCTTACAATGAGCAGTTCTTC
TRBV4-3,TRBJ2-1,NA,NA,CASSQDWLAYNEQFF,TGCGCCAGCAGCCAAGATTGGCTAGCGTACAATGAGCAGTTCTTC
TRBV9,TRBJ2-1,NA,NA,CASSVVANEQFF,TGTGCCAGCAGCGTAGTCGCGAATGAGCAGTTCTTC
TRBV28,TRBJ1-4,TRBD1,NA,CASASQGAREKLFF,TGTGCCAGCGCGAGCCAGGGGGCGCGGGAAAAACTGTTTTTT
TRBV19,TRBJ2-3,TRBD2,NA,CASKRTSGGASDTQYF,TGTGCCAGCAAACGGACTAGCGGGGGGGCTTCGGATACGCAGTATTTT
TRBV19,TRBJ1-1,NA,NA,CASSIMGGTEAFF,TGTGCCAGTAGTATAATGGGGGGCACTGAAGCTTTCTTT
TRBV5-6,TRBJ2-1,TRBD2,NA,CASSLTLAPYNEQFF,TGTGCCAGCAGCTTGACACTAGCGCCCTACAATGAGCAGTTCTTC
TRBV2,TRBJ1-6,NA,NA,CASIEEERAKGGDSPLHF,TGTGCCAGCATAGAGGAGGAGAGAGCAAAGGGAGGGGATTCACCCCTCCACTTT
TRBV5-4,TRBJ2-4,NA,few,CASREEEILAKNIQYF,TGTGCCAGCAGGGAAGAGGAGATATTAGCCAAAAACATTCAGTACTTC
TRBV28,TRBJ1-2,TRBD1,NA,CASSEVGTGNYGYTF,TGTGCCAGCAGCGAAGTCGGGACAGGGAACTATGGCTACACCTTC
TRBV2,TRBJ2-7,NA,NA,CASSTNQGGSYEQYF,TGTGCCAGCAGTACCAACCAGGGGGGCTCCTACGAGCAGTACTTC
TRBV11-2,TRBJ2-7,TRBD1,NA,CASSLDRVSYEQYF,TGTGCCAGCAGCTTGGACAGGGTCTCCTACGAGCAGTACTTC
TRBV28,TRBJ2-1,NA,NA,CASHPVGRSYNEQFF,TGTGCCAGCCATCCCGTGGGGCGCTCCTACAATGAGCAGTTCTTC
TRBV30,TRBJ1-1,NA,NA,CAWSPGPRRIMNTEAFF,TGTGCCTGGAGCCCCGGACCCCGGCGGATCATGAACACTGAAGCTTTCTTT
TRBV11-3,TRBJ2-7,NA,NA,CASSPRAGKQYF,TGTGCCAGCAGCCCTCGGGCGGGAAAGCAGTACTTC
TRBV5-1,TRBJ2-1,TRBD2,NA,CASSRTSGEIHNEQFF,TGCGCCAGCAGCCGAACTAGCGGGGAAATCCACAATGAGCAGTTCTTC
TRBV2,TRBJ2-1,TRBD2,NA,CASRELAGTNNEQFF,TGTGCCAGCAGGGAGCTAGCGGGGACCAACAATGAGCAGTTCTTC
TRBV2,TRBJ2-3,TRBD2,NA,CASSGGTSGAF,TGTGCCAGCAGTGGAGGGACTAGCGGGGCTTTT
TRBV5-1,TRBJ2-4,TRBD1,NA,CASSLGQGGINAAKNIQYF,TGCGCCAGCAGCTTGGGACAGGGCGGAATTAACGCAGCCAAAAACATTCAGTACTTC
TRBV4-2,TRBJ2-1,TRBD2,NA,CASSQATSGGAYNEQFF,TGTGCCAGCAGCCAAGCGACTAGCGGGGGGGCATACAATGAGCAGTTCTTC
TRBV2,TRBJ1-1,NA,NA,CASGRSRGWF,TGTGCCAGCGGACGCTCCCGCGGGTGGTTT
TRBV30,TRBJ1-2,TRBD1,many,CAWTRDRGFYGYTF,TGTGCCTGGACGAGGGACAGGGGGTTCTATGGCTACACCTTC
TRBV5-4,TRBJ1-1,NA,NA,CASSLGGKTEAFF,TGTGCCAGCAGCTTAGGAGGGAAAACTGAAGCTTTCTTT
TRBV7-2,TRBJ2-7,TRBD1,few,CASSTGQGSAEQYF,TGTGCCAGCAGCACCGGACAGGGGAGTGCCGAGCAGTACTTC
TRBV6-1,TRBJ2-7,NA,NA,CASSDRQGGLYEQYF,TGTGCCAGCAGTGATAGGCAGGGGGGGCTTTACGAGCAGTACTTC
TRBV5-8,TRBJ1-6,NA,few,CASSFRGDNSPLHF,TGTGCCAGCAGCTTTCGCGGTGATAATTCACCCCTCCACTTT
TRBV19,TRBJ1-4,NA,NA,CASSTLQGPLGKLFF,TGTGCCAGTAGTACGTTACAGGGCCCCCTTGGAAAACTGTTTTTT